This T cell receptor beta chain was sequenced in a study of vaccination and CD4 T cells after COVID-19. On the study more broadly: Convalescent persons amounted to six males plus four females, two of whom were Hispanic.

Cultured CD4+ T cell DNA was sequenced using the Oncomine TCR Beta short-read assay. TCRdb re-derived calls from the PCR reads in MiXCR, one entry per CDR3 protein. This table has 3,300 or so distinct CDR3 sequences, roughly 30% appearing once. Treatment: approximately 9-day PBMC culture with coronavirus spike peptide pools or control peptides (ViraFEST assay). This clonotype was detected only once. Its antigen is currently unknown. Trimming took off 5 bases at V and 3 bases at J, with 20 bases between the two ends. CDR1 and CDR2 (germline): MNHNS, SASEGT. The CDR3 runs to 16 residues. The chain joins TRBV6-1 to TRBJ2-7, with D perhaps assigned TRBD1 or TRBD2 (5 bases each). This TCR was sampled from a human donor who had recovered from COVID-19. Sequencing used CD4+ T cells from blood, cultured in vitro. The CDR3 loop reads CASSPPEGRIRYEQYF. In DNA, the CDR3 is TGTGCCAGCAGTCCTCCCGAGGGACGGATTCGCTACGAGCAGTACTTC.